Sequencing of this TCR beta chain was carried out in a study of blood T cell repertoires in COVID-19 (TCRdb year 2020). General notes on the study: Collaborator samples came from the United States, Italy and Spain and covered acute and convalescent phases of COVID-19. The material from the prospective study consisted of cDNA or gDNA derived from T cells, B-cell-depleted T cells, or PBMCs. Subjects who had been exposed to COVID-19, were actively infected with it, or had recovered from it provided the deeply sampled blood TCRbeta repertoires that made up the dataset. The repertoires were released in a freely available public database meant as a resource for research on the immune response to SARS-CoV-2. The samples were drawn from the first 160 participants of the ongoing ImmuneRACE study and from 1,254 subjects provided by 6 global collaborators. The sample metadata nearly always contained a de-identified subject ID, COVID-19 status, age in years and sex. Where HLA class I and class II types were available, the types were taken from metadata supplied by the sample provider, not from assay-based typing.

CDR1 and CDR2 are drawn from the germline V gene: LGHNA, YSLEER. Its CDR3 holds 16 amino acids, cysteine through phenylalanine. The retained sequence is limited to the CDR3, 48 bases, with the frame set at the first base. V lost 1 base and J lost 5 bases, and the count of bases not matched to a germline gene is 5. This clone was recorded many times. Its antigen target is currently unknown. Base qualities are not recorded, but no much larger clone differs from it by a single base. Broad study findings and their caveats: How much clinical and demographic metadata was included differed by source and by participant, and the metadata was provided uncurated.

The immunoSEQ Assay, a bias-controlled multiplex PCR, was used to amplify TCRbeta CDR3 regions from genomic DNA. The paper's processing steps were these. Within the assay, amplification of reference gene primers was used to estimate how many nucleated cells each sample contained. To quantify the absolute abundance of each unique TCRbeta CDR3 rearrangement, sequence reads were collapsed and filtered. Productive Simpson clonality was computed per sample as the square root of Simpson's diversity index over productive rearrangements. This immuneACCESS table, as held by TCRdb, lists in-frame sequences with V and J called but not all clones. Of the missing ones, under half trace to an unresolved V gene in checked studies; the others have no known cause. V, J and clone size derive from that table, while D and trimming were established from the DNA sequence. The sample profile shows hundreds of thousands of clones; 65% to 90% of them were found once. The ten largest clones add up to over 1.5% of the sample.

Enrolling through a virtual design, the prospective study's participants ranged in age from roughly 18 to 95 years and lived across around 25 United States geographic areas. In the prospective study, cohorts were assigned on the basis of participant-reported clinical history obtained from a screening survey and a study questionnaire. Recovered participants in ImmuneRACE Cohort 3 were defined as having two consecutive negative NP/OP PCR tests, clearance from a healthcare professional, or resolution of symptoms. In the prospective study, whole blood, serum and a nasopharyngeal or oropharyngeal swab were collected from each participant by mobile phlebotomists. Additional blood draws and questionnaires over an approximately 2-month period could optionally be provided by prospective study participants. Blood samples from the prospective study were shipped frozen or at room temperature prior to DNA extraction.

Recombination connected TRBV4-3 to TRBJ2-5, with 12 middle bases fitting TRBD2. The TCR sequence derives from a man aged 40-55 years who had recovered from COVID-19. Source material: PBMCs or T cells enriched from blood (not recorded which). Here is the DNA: TGCGCCAGCAGCCAAGGACTAGCGGGGGATCTGGAGACCCAGTACTTC. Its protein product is CASSQGLAGDLETQYF.